Sequencing of this T cell receptor (beta chain) was carried out in a study of T cells in Graves' hyperthyroidism and ophthalmopathy. Overall study: Any treatment followed the collection of peripheral blood at initial diagnosis. General study points: Most clonotypes expanded in thyroid above 0.001 were likewise present in blood.

TCR beta CDR3 regions were amplified from RNA. RT-PCR in the first round (using the HTBI primer set) targeted the TCR CDR3. MiXCR was run by TCRdb on the multiplex PCR reads, yielding one entry per CDR3 protein. The table lists almost 500,000 distinct CDR3 sequences, about 20% of them singletons. A remark on this clonotype: The antigen remains unidentified.

Disease lasting under 3 months, a NOSPECS grade of at least 4, and a Clinical Activity Score of at least 3 were features of the ophthalmopathy patients. Fresh peripheral blood, roughly 9.3 ml, was the source of the PBMCs. V was trimmed by 7 bases and J by 7 bases, leaving 20 bases between them. CDR3 size: 15 residues. Germline loops: CDR1 MNHEY, CDR2 SVGEGT. This TCR was recovered from a woman between 65 and 79 years old with Graves' ophthalmopathy. The sequencing input was blood. The V call is TRBV6-2 or TRBV6-3, the J call TRBJ2-1; D call uncertain. The CDR3: CASTTAAASGNEQFF. Here the CDR3 DNA reads TGTGCCAGCACCACGGCGGCTGCCTCCGGGAATGAGCAGTTCTTC.